The 9 T cell receptor beta chains reported below all come from one sample, sequenced in a study of neurological immune-mediated disorders. From the 5' RACE reads, TCRdb called clonotypes with MiXCR, one entry per CDR3 protein. This sample yields about 74,000 distinct CDR3 sequences, of which 5.2% are seen a single time; around 7% belongs to the top ten. The specimen sequenced was PBMCs. Receptors were obtained from a man aged 18 to 30 with multiple sclerosis.

This clonotype was seen at least ten times. The chain has TRBV12-3 or TRBV12-4 and TRBJ2-1; tentatively, D is TRBD1 (6 bases). Trimming took 6 bases from V and 0 from J, leaving 15 bases between them. The CDR3 sequence is 16 residues long. For the CDR3, the DNA is TGTGCCAGCAGCTCCGGGACACGGAGCTCCTACAATGAGCAGTTCTTC. It codes for CASSSGTRSSYNEQFF.

This clonotype was counted ten times or more. V is TRBV20-1 and J is TRBJ1-3, with D perhaps matching TRBD1 (6 bases). V was cut by 6 bases and J by 1 base, with 13 bases left in between. This CDR3 comprises 14 residues. The germline CDR1 and CDR2 sequences are DFQATT and SNEGSKA (reference sequence). The CDR3 loop is CSAGRGGSGNTIYF. The CDR3 bases are TGCAGTGCAGGAAGGGGGGGGTCTGGAAACACCATATATTTT.

This clonotype was counted many times. This rearrangement joins TRBV7-3 to TRBJ2-5; unclear D gene. The CDR3 consists of 13 residues. Germline V gene data show CDR1 as SGHTA and CDR2 as FQGTGA. The ends were cut back, 5 bases at V and 3 bases at J, with 10 bases in the middle. DNA for the CDR3: TGTGCCAGCAGCGGCGGTGAGAAAGAGACCCAGTACTTC. This codes for CASSGGEKETQYF.

This clonotype was observed many times. This rearrangement joins TRBV25-1 to TRBJ1-5; 7 bases match TRBD1. Germline V gives CDR1 MGHDK, CDR2 SYGVNS. This CDR3 spans 14 amino acids. V was pared by 3 bases and J by 7 bases, with 6 bases of the junction left unmatched. The CDR3 bases are TGTGCCAGCAGTGACAGACAGGGCGGGCAGCCCCAGCATTTT. Translated, it gives CASSDRQGGQPQHF.

This clonotype appeared many times. Here the CDR3 DNA reads TGCAGCGTATACGGGACAGGGGACACAGATACGCAGTATTTT. It specifies CSVYGTGDTDTQYF. The chain has TRBV29-1 and TRBJ2-3; 10 bases are a match to TRBD1. This CDR3 contains 14 residues. The germline V gene has CDR1 SQVTM and CDR2 ANQGSEA. The V gene end was trimmed by 6 bases and the J gene end by 2 bases; junction bases not matched to a gene: 5.

The table lists this clonotype with many counts. This chain uses TRBV7-2 with TRBJ2-1, with TRBD2 matching 14 bases. J gave up 6 bases and V 5 bases, and 9 bases lay outside the gene matches. Germline lookup yields CDR1 SGHTA and CDR2 FQGNSA. CDR3 length: 17 amino acids. This CDR3 is CASSDRMTSGRVNEQFF. The DNA of the CDR3 is TGTGCCAGCAGCGATCGCATGACTAGCGGGAGGGTCAATGAGCAGTTCTTC.

This clonotype was counted ten times or more. The genes are TRBV12-3 or TRBV12-4 and TRBJ2-3, with D possibly being TRBD1 (6 bases). The CDR3 runs to 15 residues. V lost 2 bases and J lost 6, with 15 bases in between. Here the CDR3 DNA reads TGTGCCAGCAGTTTAACCAGGGGTGATAGGGATACGCAGTATTTT. Protein: CASSLTRGDRDTQYF.

This clonotype occurred many times. Here the CDR3 reads CSVETSTPNTGELFF. CDR3 in DNA: TGCAGCGTTGAAACCTCGACACCGAACACCGGGGAGCTGTTTTTT. The rearrangement links TRBV29-1 to TRBJ2-2; D unclear. Germline assignment: CDR1 SQVTM and CDR2 ANQGSEA. Trimming took off 2 bases at V and 0 bases at J, with 10 bases between the two ends. This CDR3 region has 15 residues.

By share, this clonotype ranks as medium-sized. The chain joins TRBV7-9 to TRBJ2-2; either TRBD1 or TRBD2 may fit D (5 bases each). The V end lost 5 bases, the J end lost 4 bases, and 11 bases lay between the germline ends. The CDR3 is 14 residues long. Germline CDR1 is SEHNR and CDR2 is FQNEAQ (reference sequence). The CDR3 sequence is CASSPSGTTGELFF. CDR3 nucleotide sequence: TGTGCCAGCAGCCCCTCGGGGACCACCGGGGAGCTGTTTTTT.